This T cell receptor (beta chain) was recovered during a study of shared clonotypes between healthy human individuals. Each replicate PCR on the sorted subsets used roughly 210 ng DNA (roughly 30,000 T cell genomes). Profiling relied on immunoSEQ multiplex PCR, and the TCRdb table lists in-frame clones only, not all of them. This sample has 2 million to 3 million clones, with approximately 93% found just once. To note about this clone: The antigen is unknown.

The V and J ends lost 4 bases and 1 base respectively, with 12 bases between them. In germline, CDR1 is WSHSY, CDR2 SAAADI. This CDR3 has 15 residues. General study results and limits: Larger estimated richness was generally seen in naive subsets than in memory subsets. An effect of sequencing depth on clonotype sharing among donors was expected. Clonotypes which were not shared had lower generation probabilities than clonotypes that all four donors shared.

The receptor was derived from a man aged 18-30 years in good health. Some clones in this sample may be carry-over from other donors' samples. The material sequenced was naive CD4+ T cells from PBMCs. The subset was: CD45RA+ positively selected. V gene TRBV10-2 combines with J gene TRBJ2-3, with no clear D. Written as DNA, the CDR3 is TGCGCCAGCAGTGGGGTCGGCGTAGGCACAGATACGCAGTATTTT. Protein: CASSGVGVGTDTQYF.